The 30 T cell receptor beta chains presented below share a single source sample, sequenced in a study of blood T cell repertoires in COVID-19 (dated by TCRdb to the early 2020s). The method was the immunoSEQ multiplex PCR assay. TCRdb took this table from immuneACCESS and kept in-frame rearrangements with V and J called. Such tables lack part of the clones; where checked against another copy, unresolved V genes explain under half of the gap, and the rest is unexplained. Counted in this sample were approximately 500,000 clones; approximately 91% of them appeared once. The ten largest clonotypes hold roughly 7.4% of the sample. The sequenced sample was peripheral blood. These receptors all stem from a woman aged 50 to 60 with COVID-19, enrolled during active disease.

CDR3 DNA: TGTGCCAGCAGCGAGACAGTGAACACTGAAGCTTTCTTT. Translation: CASSETVNTEAFF. V is TRBV27 and J is TRBJ1-1, with D perhaps TRBD1 (5 bases). The CDR3 length is 13 residues. The V end was cut by 6 bases, the J end by 0 bases, with 8 bases between. Germline V gene lookup returns CDR1 MNHEY and CDR2 SMNVEV (reference sequence).

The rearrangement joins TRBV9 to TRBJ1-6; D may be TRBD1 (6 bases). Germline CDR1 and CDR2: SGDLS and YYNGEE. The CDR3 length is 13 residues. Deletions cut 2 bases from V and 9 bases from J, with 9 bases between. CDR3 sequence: CASSVGQISPLHF. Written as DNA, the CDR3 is TGTGCCAGCAGCGTCGGACAGATTTCACCCCTCCACTTT.

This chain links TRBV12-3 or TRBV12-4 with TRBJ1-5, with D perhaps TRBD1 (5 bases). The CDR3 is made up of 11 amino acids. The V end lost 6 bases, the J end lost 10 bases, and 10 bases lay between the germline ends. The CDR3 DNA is TGTGCCAGCAGGTTCGGGGGACCCCAGCATTTT. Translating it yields CASRFGGPQHF.

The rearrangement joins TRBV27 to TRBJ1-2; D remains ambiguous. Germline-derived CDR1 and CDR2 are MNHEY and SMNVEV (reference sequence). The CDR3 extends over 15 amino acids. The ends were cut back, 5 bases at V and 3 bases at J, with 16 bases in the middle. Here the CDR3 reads CASSPGRPPDYGYTF. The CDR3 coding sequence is TGTGCCAGCAGTCCTGGTCGCCCACCGGACTATGGCTACACCTTC.

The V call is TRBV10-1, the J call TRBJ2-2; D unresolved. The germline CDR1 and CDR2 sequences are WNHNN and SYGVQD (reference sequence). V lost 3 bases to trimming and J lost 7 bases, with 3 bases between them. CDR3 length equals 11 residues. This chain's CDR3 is CASSDGGELFF. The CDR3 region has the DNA TGCGCCAGCAGTGACGGCGGGGAGCTGTTTTTT.

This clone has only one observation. This chain's CDR3 is CATSDLAGNGELFF. In nucleotides, the CDR3 is TGTGCCACCAGTGATTTGGCGGGGAACGGGGAGCTGTTTTTT. The J gene is TRBJ2-2, the V gene TRBV24-1; D is perhaps TRBD2 (6 bases). The CDR3 extends over 14 amino acids. Trimming removed 0 bases at V and 7 bases at J, with 8 bases between. Germline CDR1 reads KGHDR; CDR2 reads SFDVKD.

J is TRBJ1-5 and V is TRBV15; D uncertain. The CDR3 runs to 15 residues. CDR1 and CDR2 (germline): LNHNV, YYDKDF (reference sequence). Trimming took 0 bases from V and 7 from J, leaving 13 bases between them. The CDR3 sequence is CATSRDRVGSQPQHF. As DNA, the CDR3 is TGTGCCACCAGCAGAGATCGGGTGGGGAGCCAGCCCCAGCATTTT. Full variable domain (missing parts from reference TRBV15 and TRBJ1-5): DAMVIQNPRYQVTQFGKPVTLSCSQTLNHNVMYWYQQKSSQAPKLLFHYYDKDFNNEADTPDNFQSRRPNTSFCFLDIRSPGLGDTAMYLCATSRDRVGSQPQHFGDGTRLSIL.

The CDR3: CASSESGGGAADTQYF. The CDR3 nucleotides are TGCGCCAGCAGTGAGTCTGGTGGGGGGGCTGCAGATACGCAGTATTTT. The rearrangement links TRBV10-1 to TRBJ2-3; TRBD2 is a possible D gene (7 bases). Germline-derived CDR1 and CDR2 are WNHNN and SYGVQD (reference sequence). The CDR3 covers 16 residues. V gave up 0 bases and J gave up 4 bases, with 14 bases separating them.

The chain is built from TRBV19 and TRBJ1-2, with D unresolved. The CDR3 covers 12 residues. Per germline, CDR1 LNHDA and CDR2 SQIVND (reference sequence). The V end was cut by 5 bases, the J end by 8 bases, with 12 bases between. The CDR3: CASSQYFEGYTF. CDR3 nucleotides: TGTGCCAGTAGTCAATACTTCGAGGGCTACACCTTC.

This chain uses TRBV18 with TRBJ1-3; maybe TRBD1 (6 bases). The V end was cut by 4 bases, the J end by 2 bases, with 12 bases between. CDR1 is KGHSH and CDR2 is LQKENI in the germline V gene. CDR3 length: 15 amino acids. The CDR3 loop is CASSLGSGAGNTIYF. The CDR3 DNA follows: TGTGCCAGCTCACTCGGGTCAGGGGCTGGAAACACCATATATTTT.

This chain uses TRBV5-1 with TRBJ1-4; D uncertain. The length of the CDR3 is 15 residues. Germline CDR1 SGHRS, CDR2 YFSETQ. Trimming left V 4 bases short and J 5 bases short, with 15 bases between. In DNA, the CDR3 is TGCGCCAGCAGCCCGGTGGGAGGGCTAAATGAAAAACTGTTTTTT. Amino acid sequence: CASSPVGGLNEKLFF.

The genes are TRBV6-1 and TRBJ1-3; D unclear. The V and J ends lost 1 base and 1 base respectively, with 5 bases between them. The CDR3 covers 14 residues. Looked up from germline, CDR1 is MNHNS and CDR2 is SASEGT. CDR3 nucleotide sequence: TGTGCCAGCAGTGAAGGGACTTCTGGAAACACCATATATTTT. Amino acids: CASSEGTSGNTIYF.

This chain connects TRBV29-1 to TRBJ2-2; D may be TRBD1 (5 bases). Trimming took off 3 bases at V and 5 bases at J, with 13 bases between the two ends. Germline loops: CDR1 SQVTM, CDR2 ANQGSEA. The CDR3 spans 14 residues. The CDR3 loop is CSVDKGLATGELFF. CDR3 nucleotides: TGCAGCGTTGATAAGGGGCTTGCTACCGGGGAGCTGTTTTTT.

The CDR3 protein is CSIIFRAEQYF. CDR3 DNA: TGCAGTATTATTTTCAGGGCCGAGCAGTACTTC. The chain employs TRBV20-1 and TRBJ2-7; possibly TRBD1 for D (5 bases). The CDR3 is made up of 11 amino acids. CDR1 is DFQATT and CDR2 is SNEGSKA in the germline V gene (reference sequence). Trimming shortened V by 8 bases and J by 6 bases, and 14 bases separated the two germline ends.

This CDR3 reads CASSLPGGHTEAFF. The CDR3 DNA sequence: TGTGCCAGCAGCCTCCCCGGAGGCCACACTGAAGCTTTCTTT. V gene TRBV21-1 combines with J gene TRBJ1-1. TRBV21-1 is designated a pseudogene. CDR3 length: 14 amino acids.

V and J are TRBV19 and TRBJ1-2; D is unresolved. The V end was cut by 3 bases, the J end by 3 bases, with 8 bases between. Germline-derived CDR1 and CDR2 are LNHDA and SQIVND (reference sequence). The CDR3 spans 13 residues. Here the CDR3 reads CASSMELYYGYTF. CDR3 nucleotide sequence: TGTGCCAGTAGTATGGAGTTATACTATGGCTACACCTTC.

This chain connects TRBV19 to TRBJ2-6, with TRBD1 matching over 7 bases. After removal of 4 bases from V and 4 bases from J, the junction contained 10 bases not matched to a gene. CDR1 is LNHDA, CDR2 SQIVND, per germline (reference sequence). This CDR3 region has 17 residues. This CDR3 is CASSTGPTGPGANVLTF. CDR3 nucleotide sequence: TGTGCCAGTAGTACGGGGCCGACAGGGCCCGGGGCCAACGTCCTGACTTTC.

This CDR3 is CASSPSRGVTSNYGYTF. Here the CDR3 DNA reads TGCGCCAGCAGCCCCTCGCGGGGGGTGACTTCTAACTATGGCTACACCTTC. The chain employs TRBV4-1 and TRBJ1-2; D is possibly TRBD1 (5 bases). The germline gives CDR1 MGHRA, CDR2 YSYEKL. The CDR3 spans 17 residues. Trimming pared 4 bases from V and 0 bases from J, leaving 18 bases between.

CDR3 loop: CASSRDSHEQFF. The CDR3 coding sequence is TGTGCCAGCAGCCGGGATTCCCATGAGCAGTTCTTC. This rearrangement joins TRBV9 to TRBJ2-1, with D possibly matching TRBD2 (5 bases). V dropped 4 bases and J dropped 8 bases, with 10 bases sitting between them. The CDR3 covers 12 residues. In germline, CDR1 is SGDLS, CDR2 YYNGEE.

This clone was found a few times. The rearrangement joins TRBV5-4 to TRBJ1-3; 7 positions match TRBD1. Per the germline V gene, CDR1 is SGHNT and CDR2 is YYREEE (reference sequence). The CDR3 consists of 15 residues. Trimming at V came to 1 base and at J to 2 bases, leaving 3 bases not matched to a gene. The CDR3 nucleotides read TGTGCCAGCAGCTTGATCGGGACAGCTGGAAACACCATATATTTT. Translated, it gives CASSLIGTAGNTIYF.

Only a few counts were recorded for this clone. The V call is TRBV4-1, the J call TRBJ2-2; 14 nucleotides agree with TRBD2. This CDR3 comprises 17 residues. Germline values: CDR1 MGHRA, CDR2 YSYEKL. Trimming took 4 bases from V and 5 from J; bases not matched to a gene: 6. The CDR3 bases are TGCGCCAGCAGCCCGGGACTAGCGGGGGAAACAACCGGGGAGCTGTTTTTT. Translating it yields CASSPGLAGETTGELFF.

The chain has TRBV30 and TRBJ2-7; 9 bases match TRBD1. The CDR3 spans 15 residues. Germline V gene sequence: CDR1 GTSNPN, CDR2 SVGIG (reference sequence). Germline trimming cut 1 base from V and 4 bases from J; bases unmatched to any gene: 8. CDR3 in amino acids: CAWSAPGQGRYEQYF. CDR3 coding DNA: TGTGCCTGGAGTGCCCCTGGACAGGGGCGGTACGAGCAGTACTTC.

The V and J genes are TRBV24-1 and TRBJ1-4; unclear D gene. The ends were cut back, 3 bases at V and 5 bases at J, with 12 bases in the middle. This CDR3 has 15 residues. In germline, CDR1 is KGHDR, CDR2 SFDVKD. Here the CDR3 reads CATSDGRRGNEKLFF. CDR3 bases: TGTGCCACCAGTGATGGGCGGCGGGGAAATGAAAAACTGTTTTTT.

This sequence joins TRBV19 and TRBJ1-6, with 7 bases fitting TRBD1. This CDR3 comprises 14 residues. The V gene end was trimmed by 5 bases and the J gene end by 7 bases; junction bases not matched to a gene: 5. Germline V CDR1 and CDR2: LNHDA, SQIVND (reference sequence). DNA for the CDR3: TGTGCCAGTAGTCAGGGGGTCCTCAATTCACCCCTCCACTTT. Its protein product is CASSQGVLNSPLHF.

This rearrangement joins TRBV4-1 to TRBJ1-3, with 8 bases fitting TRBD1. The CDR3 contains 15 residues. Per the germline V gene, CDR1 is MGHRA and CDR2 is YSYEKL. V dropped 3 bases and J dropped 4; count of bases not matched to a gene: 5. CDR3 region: CASSHRTGPGNTIYF. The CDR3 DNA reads TGCGCCAGCAGCCATCGGACAGGGCCCGGAAACACCATATATTTT.

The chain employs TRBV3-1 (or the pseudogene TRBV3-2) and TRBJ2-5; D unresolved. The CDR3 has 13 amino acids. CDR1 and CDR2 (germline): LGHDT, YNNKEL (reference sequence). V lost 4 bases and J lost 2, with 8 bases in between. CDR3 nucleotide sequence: TGTGCCAGCAGCCCGAGGTTACAAGAGACCCAGTACTTC. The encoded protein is CASSPRLQETQYF.

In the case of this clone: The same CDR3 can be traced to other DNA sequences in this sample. As DNA, the CDR3 is TGTGCCAGCAGCCAAGATCTAGCAGGGGGCGATACGCAGTATTTT. Its translation: CASSQDLAGGDTQYF. The rearrangement joins TRBV3-1 (or the pseudogene TRBV3-2) to TRBJ2-3; 8 bases agree with TRBD1. Germline loops: CDR1 LGHDT, CDR2 YNNKEL (reference sequence). The CDR3 covers 15 residues. The trim removed 0 bases at V and 6 bases at J, leaving 5 bases unmatched.

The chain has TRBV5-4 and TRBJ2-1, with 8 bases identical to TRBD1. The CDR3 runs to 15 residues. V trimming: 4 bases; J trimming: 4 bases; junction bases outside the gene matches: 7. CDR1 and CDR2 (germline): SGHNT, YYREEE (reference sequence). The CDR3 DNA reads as TGTGCCAGCAGCCCCCTTACAGGGGGTTACAATGAGCAGTTCTTC. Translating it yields CASSPLTGGYNEQFF.

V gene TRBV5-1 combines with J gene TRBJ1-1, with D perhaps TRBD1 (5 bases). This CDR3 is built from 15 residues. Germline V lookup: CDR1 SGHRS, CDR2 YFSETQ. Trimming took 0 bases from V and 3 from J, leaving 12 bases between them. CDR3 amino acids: CASSLAAGWDTEAFF. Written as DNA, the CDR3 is TGCGCCAGCAGCTTGGCGGCAGGGTGGGACACTGAAGCTTTCTTT.

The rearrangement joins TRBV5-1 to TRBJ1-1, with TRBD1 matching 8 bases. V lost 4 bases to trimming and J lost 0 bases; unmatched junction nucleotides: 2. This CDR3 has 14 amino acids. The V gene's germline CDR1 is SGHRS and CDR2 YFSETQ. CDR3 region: CASSARGLNTEAFF. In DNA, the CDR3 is TGCGCCAGCAGCGCCAGGGGGCTGAACACTGAAGCTTTCTTT. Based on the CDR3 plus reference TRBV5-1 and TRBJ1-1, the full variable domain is KAGVTQTPRYLIKTRGQQVTLSCSPISGHRSVSWYQQTPGQGLQFLFEYFSETQRNKGNFPGRFSGRQFSNSRSEMNVSTLELGDSALYLCASSARGLNTEAFFGQGTRLTVV.